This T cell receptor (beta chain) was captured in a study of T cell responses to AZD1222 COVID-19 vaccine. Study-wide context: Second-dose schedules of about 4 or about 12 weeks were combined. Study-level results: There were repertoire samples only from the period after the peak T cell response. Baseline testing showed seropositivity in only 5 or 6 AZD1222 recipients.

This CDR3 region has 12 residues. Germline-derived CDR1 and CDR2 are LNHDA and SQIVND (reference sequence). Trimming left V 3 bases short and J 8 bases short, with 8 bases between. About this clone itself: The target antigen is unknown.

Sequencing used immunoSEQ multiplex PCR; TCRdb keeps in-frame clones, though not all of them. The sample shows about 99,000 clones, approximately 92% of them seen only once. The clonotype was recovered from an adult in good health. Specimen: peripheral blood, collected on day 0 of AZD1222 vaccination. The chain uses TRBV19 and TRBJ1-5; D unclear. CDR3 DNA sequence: TGTGCCAGTAGTATCCAGTTCGAGCCCCAGCATTTT. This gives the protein CASSIQFEPQHF.